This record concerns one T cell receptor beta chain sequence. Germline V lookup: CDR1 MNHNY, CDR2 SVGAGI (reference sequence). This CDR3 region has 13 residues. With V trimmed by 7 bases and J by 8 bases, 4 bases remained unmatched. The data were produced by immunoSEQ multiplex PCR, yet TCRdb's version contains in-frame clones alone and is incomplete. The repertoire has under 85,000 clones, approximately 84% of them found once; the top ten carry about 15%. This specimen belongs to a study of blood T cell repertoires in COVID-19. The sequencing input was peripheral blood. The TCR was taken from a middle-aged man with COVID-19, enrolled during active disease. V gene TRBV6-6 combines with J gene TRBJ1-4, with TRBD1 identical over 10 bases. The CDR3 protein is CASTRDRGEKLFF. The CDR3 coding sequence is TGTGCCAGCACTAGGGACAGGGGAGAAAAACTGTTTTTT.